The rows below give T cell receptor beta chains drawn from one sample of a study of T cell responses to AZD1222 COVID-19 vaccine. The data were produced by immunoSEQ multiplex PCR, yet TCRdb's version contains in-frame clones alone and is incomplete. This table has more than 45,000 clones, 70% to 85% appearing once. The sequences come from peripheral blood, collected on day 0 of AZD1222 vaccination. All receptors come from an adult in good health. Each CDR3 is given with its conserved first and last residue. A D gene is named only where the DNA matches it firmly. Rows give clone size only sometimes, using once, few, many, or a class for an expanded clone.

j_call d_call v_call clone_size cdr3_aa cdr3_nt
TRBJ1-1 - TRBV14 - CASSQDGLRGLDEAFF TGTGCCAGCAGCCAAGATGGGCTGAGGGGCTTAGATGAAGCTTTCTTT
TRBJ1-2 - TRBV19 - CASGNPTTHYGYTF TGTGCCAGTGGAAACCCAACAACGCACTATGGCTACACCTTC
TRBJ1-3 - TRBV23-1 - CASSLREVRNTIYF TGCGCCAGCAGTCTCAGGGAAGTAAGAAACACCATATATTTT
TRBJ2-1 TRBD2 TRBV7-2 - CASSSPERDSSNEQFF TGTGCCAGCAGCTCCCCTGAGCGGGATAGCTCAAATGAGCAGTTCTTC
TRBJ2-7 TRBD2 TRBV5-1 - CASSLLTSGYEQYF TGCGCCAGCAGCTTGCTGACTAGCGGCTACGAGCAGTACTTC
TRBJ2-7 TRBD1 TRBV27 - CASSPSDRVGSYEQYF TGTGCCAGCAGTCCCAGTGACAGGGTAGGGTCCTACGAGCAGTACTTC
TRBJ2-7 - TRBV2 - CASSSHSRGNNEQYF TGTGCCAGCAGTTCGCATTCCAGGGGTAACAACGAGCAGTACTTC
TRBJ1-1 TRBD1 TRBV11-2 - CASSPDRGSGTEAFF TGTGCCAGCAGCCCTGACAGGGGCTCGGGCACTGAAGCTTTCTTT
TRBJ2-6 - TRBV5-1 - CATRKGAGANVLTF TGCGCCACCAGAAAGGGTGCTGGGGCCAACGTCCTGACTTTC
TRBJ2-5 - TRBV19 - CASSSSRAQETQYF TGTGCCAGTAGTAGTTCTAGGGCCCAAGAGACCCAGTACTTC
TRBJ2-3 TRBD2 TRBV7-2 - CASSLVAGGPGDTQYF TGTGCCAGCAGCTTAGTAGCGGGAGGGCCAGGGGATACGCAGTATTTT
TRBJ1-1 - TRBV5-1 - CASSLWGYTGNTEAFF TGCGCCAGCAGCTTGTGGGGGTATACAGGGAACACTGAAGCTTTCTTT
TRBJ1-3 - TRBV7-3 - CASSLPGSGNTIYF TGTGCCAGCAGCTTACCGGGTTCTGGAAACACCATATATTTT
TRBJ1-4 - TRBV11-2 - CASSLDRYDEKLFF TGTGCCAGCAGCTTAGACAGATACGATGAAAAACTGTTTTTT
TRBJ1-5 - TRBV24-1 - CATIYLQGAVSNQPQHF TGTGCCACCATCTACTTACAGGGAGCTGTTAGCAATCAGCCCCAGCATTTT
TRBJ2-7 TRBD2 TRBV10-3 - CAISASGTYEQYF TGTGCCATCAGTGCTAGCGGCACCTACGAGCAGTACTTC
TRBJ2-3 TRBD2 TRBV7-2 - CASSSLAGSRPGTDTQYF TGTGCCAGCAGCTCACTAGCGGGATCCAGACCGGGCACAGATACGCAGTATTTT
TRBJ2-1 - TRBV7-6 - CASSLDGGRDNEQFF TGTGCCAGCAGCTTAGACGGGGGCAGGGACAATGAGCAGTTCTTC
TRBJ2-4 - TRBV7-8 - CASSLQPGETGIQYF TGTGCCAGCAGCCTCCAGCCGGGGGAGACAGGTATTCAGTACTTC
TRBJ2-7 - TRBV5-4 few CASSLAISGNEQYF TGTGCCAGCAGCTTGGCGATTAGCGGAAACGAGCAGTACTTC
TRBJ1-5 TRBD1 TRBV2 few CASRGDSGNQPQHF TGTGCCAGCAGGGGGGACAGCGGCAATCAGCCCCAGCATTTT
TRBJ1-2 - TRBV6-5 few CASSYFGVGGYGYTF TGTGCCAGCAGTTACTTCGGGGTGGGGGGCTATGGCTACACCTTC
TRBJ1-1 - TRBV19 few CASSIRGGATEAFF TGTGCCAGTAGTATAAGGGGAGGGGCTACTGAAGCTTTCTTT
TRBJ2-3 TRBD2 TRBV4-2 - CASSQGPGLAGDTQYF TGTGCCAGCAGCCAGGGACCGGGACTAGCGGGGGATACGCAGTATTTT
TRBJ1-2 - TRBV29-1 - CSATPSDRGRGYTF TGCAGCGCCACACCCTCCGACCGAGGACGTGGCTACACCTTC
TRBJ1-4 - TRBV15 - CATRGGVGEKLFF TGTGCCACCAGAGGGGGGGTTGGTGAAAAACTGTTTTTT
TRBJ2-1 - TRBV11-3 - CASSLGLDSEQFF TGTGCCAGCAGCTTGGGGCTTGACTCCGAGCAGTTCTTC
TRBJ1-1 - TRBV11-3 once CASRAPGTMNTEAFF TGTGCCAGCAGGGCCCCCGGGACAATGAACACTGAAGCTTTCTTT
TRBJ2-7 TRBD2 TRBV19 - CASSTAGADYEQYF TGTGCCAGTAGTACAGCGGGAGCTGACTACGAGCAGTACTTC
TRBJ2-7 - TRBV5-4 - CASSFDGEIYEQYF TGTGCCAGCAGCTTCGATGGCGAGATCTACGAGCAGTACTTC
TRBJ2-7 TRBD1 TRBV28 few CASSSSGTEELPDYEQYF TGTGCCAGCAGTTCTTCCGGGACAGAAGAGCTTCCGGACTACGAGCAGTACTTC
TRBJ2-5 - TRBV9 - CASSDSPDQETQYF TGTGCCAGCAGCGATTCCCCCGACCAAGAGACCCAGTACTTC
TRBJ1-2 - TRBV3-1/TRBV3-2 - CASSQSGSKERYGYTF TGTGCCAGCAGCCAGTCCGGGTCCAAAGAACGATATGGCTACACCTTC
TRBJ1-4 TRBD1 TRBV4-2 few CASSLDREVEKLFF TGTGCCAGCAGCCTTGACAGGGAGGTTGAAAAACTGTTTTTT
TRBJ1-4 - TRBV6-1 few CASSEGGNIGKLFF TGTGCCAGCAGTGAAGGAGGGAATATTGGAAAACTGTTTTTT
TRBJ2-3 TRBD1 TRBV6-1 - CASSERGPATDTQYF TGTGCCAGCAGTGAAAGGGGGCCTGCGACAGATACGCAGTATTTT
TRBJ1-2 - TRBV5-1 - CASSEQPDYGYTF TGCGCCAGCAGCGAACAACCGGACTATGGCTACACCTTC
TRBJ1-2 - TRBV20-1 - CSASSTRGYTF TGCAGTGCTAGCTCAACCCGTGGCTACACCTTC
TRBJ1-1 - TRBV7-2 - CASSLGGTWTEAFF TGTGCCAGCAGTCTGGGAGGGACGTGGACTGAAGCTTTCTTT
TRBJ2-2 - TRBV10-2 few CASSQGGRVGELFF TGCGCCAGCAGCCAGGGGGGGAGAGTCGGGGAGCTGTTTTTT
TRBJ2-3 TRBD1 TRBV18 - CASSPSGDRVTDTQYF TGTGCCAGCTCACCTAGTGGGGACAGGGTCACAGATACGCAGTATTTT
TRBJ2-7 - TRBV6-1 - CASSEARDYEQYF TGTGCCAGCAGTGAAGCGAGGGACTACGAGCAGTACTTC
TRBJ2-7 TRBD2 TRBV11-2 - CASNGLAGPSYEQYF TGTGCCAGCAACGGACTAGCGGGACCTTCCTACGAGCAGTACTTC
TRBJ1-6 - TRBV5-4 few CASSPNGGNSPLHF TGTGCCAGCAGTCCCAATGGAGGAAATTCACCCCTCCACTTT
TRBJ1-2 - TRBV29-1 - CSAREARDYGYTF TGCAGCGCCAGGGAGGCCAGGGACTATGGCTACACCTTC